These T cell receptor beta chains were read from a single sample in a study of blood T cell repertoires in COVID-19. Generated by immunoSEQ multiplex PCR, the TCRdb table keeps only in-frame clones and is missing some. In the table there are approximately 220,000 clones, around 90% of which are singletons. Sample: PBMCs or T cells enriched from blood (not recorded which). The source is a man aged 25-40 years who had been exposed to COVID-19. The conserved cysteine and the conserved F or W are not part of the CDR3 here. A D gene is named only where the DNA matches it firmly. Size is stated for part of the rows, as once, few or many counts, or as a class when the clone is expanded.

clone_size	d_call	v_call	j_call	cdr3_aa
NA	NA	TRBV6-5	TRBJ2-7	ASSSFPARRVVEQY
NA	TRBD1	TRBV30	TRBJ2-3	AWSTGTGTDTQY
NA	NA	TRBV27	TRBJ2-1	ASSFLRARTAISNEQF
NA	NA	TRBV3-1/TRBV3-2	TRBJ2-7	ASSRRQVSYEQY
NA	TRBD1	TRBV7-6	TRBJ2-3	ASTLGTGGTDTQY
NA	TRBD1	TRBV5-6	TRBJ2-7	ASTRQGDPYEQY
once	NA	TRBV7-9	TRBJ2-7	ASSFGDGEQY
NA	NA	TRBV2	TRBJ2-1	ASRGGAGNEQF
NA	NA	TRBV4-3	TRBJ1-1	ASSPGSLNTEAF
NA	NA	TRBV6-1	TRBJ1-1	ASSEQGLGEAF
once	TRBD1	TRBV29-1	TRBJ1-2	SVEQGADSYGYT
NA	NA	TRBV4-3	TRBJ2-4	ASSPTELAKNIQY
NA	NA	TRBV7-2	TRBJ2-7	ASSFLQTMAGLSEQY
NA	NA	TRBV7-3	TRBJ2-3	ASSLMASTDTQY
once	NA	TRBV6-5	TRBJ1-1	ASSYSLASEAF
NA	TRBD1	TRBV5-4	TRBJ2-5	ASSFGTGAQETQY
NA	NA	TRBV18	TRBJ2-1	ASSRDTSSYNEQF
NA	NA	TRBV29-1	TRBJ2-2	SVKKGREVGELF
once	TRBD1	TRBV6-5	TRBJ1-6	ASGLGQGDSPLH
NA	NA	TRBV19	TRBJ2-4	ASSDGQNNIQY
NA	NA	TRBV14	TRBJ1-1	ASSLRGGKMNTEAF
few	NA	TRBV4-1	TRBJ1-2	ASSPAPRGQNPSYT
NA	NA	TRBV19	TRBJ2-2	ASSSRGLTGELF
NA	TRBD1	TRBV7-8	TRBJ2-2	ASSPRTGNTGELF
NA	NA	TRBV27	TRBJ1-2	ASRRTGSYGYT
NA	TRBD1	TRBV7-9	TRBJ1-2	ASRKAGTDRYGYT
NA	TRBD1	TRBV5-5	TRBJ1-2	ASGTWDRANYGYT
NA	NA	TRBV2	TRBJ1-5	ASRRDNNQPQH
NA	TRBD2	TRBV12-5	TRBJ2-3	ASGQPTSGAPDTQY